A single sample gave rise to the 17 T cell receptor beta chains below, sequenced in a study of blood T cell repertoires in COVID-19. Produced via immunoSEQ multiplex PCR; TCRdb's table is partial and in-frame only. This sample has roughly 130,000 clones, with roughly 90% found just once. The sequenced sample consisted of peripheral blood. The receptor source for this set is a man between 60 and 75 years old with COVID-19, enrolled during active disease.

The rearrangement joins TRBV27 to TRBJ2-2, with D possibly being TRBD2 (6 bases). V was cut by 1 base and J by 5 bases, with 8 bases left in between. The CDR3 has 14 amino acids. CDR1 and CDR2 (germline): MNHEY, SMNVEV (reference sequence). The DNA for the CDR3 is TGTGCCAGCAGTTTATATGCGGGAACCGGGGAGCTGTTTTTT. Amino acids: CASSLYAGTGELFF.

V and J are TRBV27 and TRBJ1-2; no clear D gene. The CDR3 contains 14 residues. Germline assignment: CDR1 MNHEY and CDR2 SMNVEV (reference sequence). V was trimmed by 3 bases and J by 4 bases, leaving 12 bases between them. The CDR3 nucleotides read TGTGCCAGCAGTTTCGAGGGCGTCGGCTATGGCTACACCTTC. As protein: CASSFEGVGYGYTF.

This clone showed up just a few times. The J gene is TRBJ2-3, the V gene TRBV5-1; 7 bases line up with TRBD1. This CDR3 spans 15 amino acids. After removal of 2 bases from V and 6 bases from J, the junction contained 9 bases not matched to a gene. Germline V lookup: CDR1 SGHRS, CDR2 YFSETQ. CDR3 sequence: CASSLLHRGPDTQYF. CDR3 coding DNA: TGCGCCAGCAGCTTATTGCACAGGGGACCGGATACGCAGTATTTT. Together with reference TRBV5-1 and TRBJ2-3, the CDR3 gives the full variable domain: KAGVTQTPRYLIKTRGQQVTLSCSPISGHRSVSWYQQTPGQGLQFLFEYFSETQRNKGNFPGRFSGRQFSNSRSEMNVSTLELGDSALYLCASSLLHRGPDTQYFGPGTRLTVL.

The chain joins TRBV27 to TRBJ1-5; TRBD1 matches at 7 bases. V gave up 6 bases and J gave up 6 bases; unmatched junction bases: 14. Germline lookup yields CDR1 MNHEY and CDR2 SMNVEV (reference sequence). This CDR3 is built from 16 residues. CDR3: CASRPMTTGFFQPQHF. CDR3 in DNA: TGTGCCAGCAGGCCCATGACGACAGGGTTTTTTCAGCCCCAGCATTTT.

V gene TRBV7-8 combines with J gene TRBJ2-3; D is undetermined. Germline V gene sequence: CDR1 SGHVS, CDR2 FQNEAQ. Trimming shortened V by 4 bases and J by 2 bases, and 4 bases separated the two germline ends. The CDR3 consists of 12 residues. CDR3 coding DNA: TGTGCCAGCAGCTATCTCACAGATACGCAGTATTTT. Translated, it gives CASSYLTDTQYF.

Concerning this clone: One end of the junction fails to match germline, which may point to a read error. V usage is TRBV6-1 and J usage is TRBJ2-3, with 10 bases lining up with TRBD2. CDR3 size: 15 residues. Germline CDR1 MNHNS, CDR2 SASEGT. CDR3 protein: CASIEAGGPTDTQYF. Here the CDR3 DNA reads TGTGCCAGCATTGAAGCGGGAGGGCCAACAGATACGCAGTATTTT.

V gene TRBV29-1 combines with J gene TRBJ2-5; maybe TRBD1 (5 bases). CDR3 length: 13 amino acids. Trimming took 1 base from V and 5 from J, leaving 11 bases between them. Germline CDR1 reads SQVTM; CDR2 reads ANQGSEA. This CDR3 is CSVEVTAGETQYF. DNA of the CDR3: TGCAGCGTTGAAGTGACGGCAGGGGAGACCCAGTACTTC. The full variable domain, rest sourced from reference TRBV29-1 and TRBJ2-5, is SAVISQKPSRDICQRGTSLTIQCQVDSQVTMMFWYRQQPGQSLTLIATANQGSEATYESGFVIDKFPISRPNLTFSTLTVSNMSPEDSSIYLCSVEVTAGETQYFGPGTRLLVL.

The chain carries TRBV10-2 and TRBJ1-5, with 9 nucleotides matching TRBD1. Losses at the gene ends were 6 bases for V and 7 bases for J; bases not matched to a gene: 10. The CDR3 has 15 residues. The germline CDR1 and CDR2 sequences are WSHSY and SAAADI. The CDR3 here is CASSPTRGQGQPQHF. The CDR3 DNA reads TGCGCCAGCAGCCCTACACGGGGACAGGGCCAGCCCCAGCATTTT.

The chain joins TRBV5-1 to TRBJ1-1; D unclear. The CDR3 covers 18 residues. The ends were cut back, 0 bases at V and 4 bases at J, with 22 bases in the middle. Germline CDR1 is SGHRS and CDR2 is YFSETQ. The CDR3 is CASSLDSPYRGILTEAFF. Here the CDR3 DNA reads TGCGCCAGCAGCTTGGACTCTCCCTACCGAGGAATTCTCACTGAAGCTTTCTTT.

V and J are TRBV7-2 and TRBJ2-3; TRBD1 is a possible D gene (6 bases). The length of the CDR3 is 14 residues. Between the trimmed V and J ends, which lost 5 bases and 1 base, there was a span of 10 bases. Germline V gives CDR1 SGHTA, CDR2 FQGNSA. The CDR3 nucleotides read TGTGCCAGCAGCCGGGGACACCGCACAGATACGCAGTATTTT. It translates to CASSRGHRTDTQYF.

This chain links TRBV9 with TRBJ2-1, with D possibly TRBD2 on 6 matching bases. Germline-derived CDR1 and CDR2 are SGDLS and YYNGEE. The CDR3 has 17 amino acids. Trimming took off 0 bases at V and 4 bases at J, with 17 bases between the two ends. CDR3 nucleotides: TGTGCCAGCAGCGTAGCTTCGGGACTTGAAGAGTACAATGAGCAGTTCTTC. Its protein product is CASSVASGLEEYNEQFF.

V gene TRBV27 combines with J gene TRBJ1-1; 7 bases align to TRBD1. The CDR3 runs to 14 residues. After removal of 5 bases from V and 2 bases from J, the junction contained 5 bases not matched to a gene. Germline V gene sequence: CDR1 MNHEY, CDR2 SMNVEV (reference sequence). The CDR3 DNA sequence: TGTGCCAGCAGTACACAGGGGACCAACACTGAAGCTTTCTTT. Translation gives CASSTQGTNTEAFF.

The gene calls are TRBV7-9 and TRBJ2-1, with 8 bases that match TRBD1. The germline V gene encodes CDR1 SEHNR and CDR2 FQNEAQ (reference sequence). The CDR3 covers 17 residues. V trimming: 4 bases; J trimming: 0 bases; junction bases outside the gene matches: 8. CDR3 nucleotides: TGTGCCAGCAGCTATAGAAGGACAGGGAGCTCCTACAATGAGCAGTTCTTC. It yields the protein CASSYRRTGSSYNEQFF.

The chain has TRBV6-2 or TRBV6-3 and TRBJ1-2; TRBD1 is a possible D gene (5 bases). The V gene lost 5 bases and the J gene lost 2 bases, with 12 bases spanning the gap. CDR1 MNHEY and CDR2 SVGEGT come from the germline V gene. The length of the CDR3 is 14 residues. CDR3 protein: CASSNGGRNYGYTF. CDR3 DNA sequence: TGTGCCAGCAGTAACGGGGGTCGAAACTATGGCTACACCTTC.

The chain links TRBV7-8 to TRBJ2-7, with a weak D call TRBD2 (6 bases). This CDR3 spans 16 amino acids. Germline V gene lookup returns CDR1 SGHVS and CDR2 FQNEAQ. V was pared by 7 bases and J by 0 bases, with 19 bases between. The CDR3 here is CASTVLDRDSSYEQYF. DNA of the CDR3: TGTGCCAGCACCGTTCTAGACCGGGACTCCTCCTACGAGCAGTACTTC.

This chain links TRBV6-5 with TRBJ2-7, with D perhaps TRBD1 (6 bases). The V end was cut by 6 bases, the J end by 1 base, with 13 bases between. The CDR3 is 14 amino acids. The germline V gene has CDR1 MNHEY and CDR2 SVGAGI. For the CDR3, the DNA is TGTGCCAGCAGCCCCGCAGGGGTTTCCTACGAGCAGTACTTC. Translation: CASSPAGVSYEQYF.

This chain uses TRBV24-1 with TRBJ1-2; 7 bases map to TRBD1. CDR1 is KGHDR and CDR2 is SFDVKD in the germline V gene. The CDR3 extends over 16 amino acids. With 4 bases clipped from V and 0 bases from J, the junction kept 7 bases outside the gene matches. As DNA, the CDR3 is TGTGCCACCAGTGAAAAGGGGGCACAGTCTAACTATGGCTACACCTTC. It is translated as CATSEKGAQSNYGYTF.